This TCR beta chain was captured by sequencing in a study of blood T cells in healthy people across ages. A sample-barcoded 5' primer and a J-beta primer mix were used in a second PCR of about 7 to 12 cycles. Via MiXCR, TCRdb re-called the 5' RACE reads, giving one row per CDR3 protein. The sample yields some 640,000 distinct CDR3 sequences, approximately 50% seen once. A few counts support this clonotype. The CDR3 runs to 16 residues. Germline assignment: CDR1 MNHNY and CDR2 SVGAGI (reference sequence). V lost 1 base and J 0 bases, leaving 11 bases between the germline ends. The chain has TRBV6-6 and TRBJ2-3; D is unclear. This clonotype originated in a woman aged 60 to 75 in good health. Sequenced sample: blood. The CDR3 DNA reads TGTGCCAGCAGTTACTTAGGCAGATTGAGCACAGATACGCAGTATTTT. Translated: CASSYLGRLSTDTQYF.